This TCR beta chain was sequenced in a study of Ad26.COV2.S vaccination and SARS-CoV-2 variants. General observations from the study: Vaccine and placebo recipients had comparable breadth of non-spike TCRs.

Clones were read by immunoSEQ multiplex PCR, and TCRdb kept only the in-frame ones, dropping some. The sample shows fewer than 400,000 clones, about 86% of them seen only once. Treatment of the sample: some 19 received Ad26.COV2.S at low or high dose, single or two shots; roughly 5 received placebo; per-sample allocation not given. It was on day 63 after the first vaccine or placebo injection that samples were taken. Boston hosted the donor, who was an adult aged 18-55 years. SARS-CoV-2 spike from the Wuhan strain was encoded by the vaccine, an Ad26 vector. With regard to this clone: The antigen remains unidentified.

This clonotype originated in a person between 18 and 65 years old who received the Ad26.COV2.S COVID-19 vaccine or a placebo. The sequencing here drew on peripheral blood, taken in a trial of Ad26.COV2.S vaccine versus placebo.

CDR3 amino acids: CASSQGMVEKLFF. Here the CDR3 DNA reads TGTGCCAGTAGTCAGGGGATGGTAGAAAAACTGTTTTTT. The chain carries TRBV19 and TRBJ1-4, with D possibly TRBD1 on 6 matching bases. This CDR3 is 13 amino acids long. V was shortened by 5 bases and J by 8 bases, with 12 bases between the two germline ends. CDR1 is LNHDA and CDR2 is SQIVND in the germline V gene (reference sequence).